This TCR beta chain was captured by sequencing in a study of identical twins listed by TCRdb under 2016. Background for the entire study: To test whether fetal clonotypes persist, the study used deep sequencing on TCR alpha and beta repertoires from monozygotic twins, unrelated adults of various ages, and cord blood. To rule out contamination, the twin experiments were replicated at different times with different library preparation protocols.

Library preparation employed 5' RACE. The sequencer was an Illumina HiSeq 2000. Template switching introduced a universal primer binding site; the final cDNA contained a unique molecular identifier, enabling accurate counting of TCR cDNA molecules. First-strand cDNA for TCR alpha and beta chains was synthesized from specific primers in the conserved constant-segment region. To control for contamination, every cDNA library was double barcoded, receiving both a SMART-Mk sample barcode and Illumina barcodes. TruSeq adapter sequences and Illumina sample barcodes were added in two successive PCR steps. The TCR alpha and beta cDNA libraries were sequenced on the Illumina HiSeq platform using custom primers. The original pipeline was this. Unique molecular identifiers were extracted from raw reads with MiGEC, and CDR3 positions were determined with MiXCR. For each individual, recombination models were inferred using an EM algorithm with the repgenHMM and IGoR tools. Shared clonotype analysis was performed with the tcR package in R, normalizing sharing by the product of cloneset sizes. To study raw recombination free of thymic and clonal selection effects, out-of-frame nonproductive sequences were analyzed. TCRdb reprocessed the public reads (quality trimming at Q25 with fastp, clone calling with MiXCR) and kept in-frame beta chains. Here each entry gathers all rows of one CDR3 protein and keeps the most common genes and DNA. The authors' filters were not applied to this entry. This sample has roughly 750,000 distinct CDR3 sequences in its table, and about 20% of those were observed once. Around 4.5% of the sample belongs to the ten largest clones.

All donors were healthy Caucasians. Three pairs of female monozygotic twins, all aged about 18 to 29 years, made up the twin cohort. RNA for TCR libraries was isolated from peripheral blood mononuclear cells. This clonotype was seen a handful of times. It lacks a known antigen. No base qualities exist here, and no much larger clone lies one base off it. Reading from cysteine to phenylalanine, the CDR3 counts 15 amino acids. Left in the record is the CDR3 DNA by itself, 45 bases read in frame from the first base. V lost 2 bases and J lost 0 bases; the stretch between them is 10 bases long. Reading the germline V gene gives CDR1 SGHRS and CDR2 YFSETQ. Overall study outcomes, separate from this receptor: Abundant cord blood beta clonotypes carried fewer insertions; young adult naive repertoires showed a weaker similar trend, while memory repertoires showed none. Zero-insertion analyses could be partly confounded by invariant T cells such as MAIT and iNKT, although diverse VJ usage argued against such confounding for most clonotypes. Out-of-frame TCR alpha sharing in monozygotic twins was systematically underestimated by recombination models, whereas sharing between unrelated individuals was in agreement with the recombination models. Compared with coincidental sharing between unrelated individuals, out-of-frame TCR alpha sequences shared between twins had an excess of sequences with low generation probability. Because the same donors could not be followed over many years, the conclusions relied on cross-sectional statistical analysis. A weaker excess of twin sharing was found in beta out-of-frame sequences because the signal-to-noise ratio was lowered by fewer shared sequences.

This sample was also put to use in a study of T cells expressing NK-cell markers. The second paper further reports: Several donors provided sorted CD3+CD56+NKG2C+, CD3+CD56+NKG2C- and CD3+CD56-NKG2C+ T-cell subsets, whose TCR beta-chain repertoires were profiled. Among the eight sequenced donors, seven were HCMV-seropositive and one was HCMV-seronegative. To restrict sorting to alphabetaTCR-expressing T cells, an anti-gammadeltaTCR antibody was added in several experiments. For 6 or 7 donors, the dominant CD3+CD56+NKG2C+ clonotypes were among the top 10 CD8+ clonotypes and accounted for roughly 1.0-8% of CD8+ T cells. Those dominant clonotypes were again the most abundant among CD3+CD56-NKG2C+ cells in several donors, at roughly 28.3-60.1%. Whether the expanded NKG2C-expressing T cell clones were specific for HCMV antigens was left unclear. All eight donors whose samples were sequenced were randomly selected healthy volunteers, three of them men and five women. HCMV-specific IgG was detected in serum with a commercial ELISA kit to determine HCMV serostatus. For over 5 donors, bulk peripheral blood T-cell repertoires were additionally sequenced from unsorted PBMC. Reads were demultiplexed and grouped by UMI with MIGEC, and clonotypes were assembled and quantified with MiTCR. To exclude erroneous sequences, any TCR cDNA sequence not supported by at least two reads was discarded. The tcR package was used for downstream repertoire analysis, and clonotypes were matched between fractions using CDR3 nucleotide sequence together with V segment. Antigen specificity was annotated against VDJdb with VDJmatch, allowing one amino acid substitution in CDR3.

The rearranged segments are TRBV5-1 and TRBJ2-3; perhaps TRBD2 is the D gene, with 5 bases matching. The receptor was isolated from a woman between 18 and 30 years old in good health. The specimen sequenced was PBMCs. In nucleotide form, the sequence is TGCGCCAGCAGCTTCACGGGGATTAGCACAGATACGCAGTATTTT. Its protein product is CASSFTGISTDTQYF.